These 24 T cell receptor beta chains came from one sample sequenced in a study of OX40 agonist ivuxolimab in advanced cancers. Only in-frame clones appear in the TCRdb table, and some are missing; sequencing was by immunoSEQ multiplex PCR. The sample includes tens of thousands of clones, around 90% seen only once; the top ten take about 10%. Sequencing was performed on CD4+ or CD8+ T cells sorted from blood, taken in a trial of the OX40 agonist ivuxolimab. The receptors derive from an adult with an advanced solid tumor such as melanoma, head and neck, liver or kidney cancer.

The rearrangement joins TRBV7-9 to TRBJ2-1; TRBD1 aligns across 7 bases. V was clipped by 4 bases and J by 2 bases; unmatched bases: 5. The CDR3 covers 15 residues. The germline V gene has CDR1 SEHNR and CDR2 FQNEAQ (reference sequence). DNA for the CDR3: TGTGCCAGCAGCTCCCACAGGGGTCCCTACAATGAGCAGTTCTTC. Translating gives CASSSHRGPYNEQFF.

This chain uses TRBV9 with TRBJ2-3; D is unclear. Trimming shortened V by 0 bases and J by 5 bases, and 10 bases separated the two germline ends. Looked up from germline, CDR1 is SGDLS and CDR2 is YYNGEE. CDR3 length equals 14 residues. The CDR3 DNA reads TGTGCCAGCAGCGTAGGAATGTGGGGAGATACGCAGTATTTT. Translation: CASSVGMWGDTQYF.

The chain is built from TRBV7-8 and TRBJ1-6, with 7 bases fitting TRBD1. CDR3 size: 16 residues. V shed 4 bases, J shed 8 bases, and the junction held 11 bases outside the gene matches. In germline, CDR1 is SGHVS, CDR2 FQNEAQ. The CDR3 DNA follows: TGTGCCAGCAGCTATCTAAGGGGGCAGGGTTATTCACCCCTCCACTTT. This encodes CASSYLRGQGYSPLHF. The whole variable domain, remainder taken from reference TRBV7-8 and TRBJ1-6, is GAGVSQSPRYKVAKRGQDVALRCDPISGHVSLFWYQQALGQGPEFLTYFQNEAQLDKSGLPSDRFFAERPEGSVSTLKIQRTQQEDSAVYLCASSYLRGQGYSPLHFGNGTRLTVT.

The V and J genes are TRBV27 and TRBJ2-7, with D tentatively TRBD1 (5 bases). With 2 bases removed from V and 0 bases from J, the gap between germline ends came to 8 bases. Per the germline V gene, CDR1 is MNHEY and CDR2 is SMNVEV (reference sequence). The CDR3 contains 14 residues. The CDR3 nucleotides are TGTGCCAGCAGTTTAGTAGGGGACTCCTACGAGCAGTACTTC. Protein: CASSLVGDSYEQYF.

V and J are TRBV7-9 and TRBJ2-1, with 8 bases matching TRBD1. V lost 4 bases to trimming and J lost 5 bases; unmatched junction nucleotides: 7. Germline loops: CDR1 SEHNR, CDR2 FQNEAQ (reference sequence). This CDR3 has 15 amino acids. The CDR3 DNA reads TGTGCCAGCAGCTCCCGGACAGGGCGGAACAATGAGCAGTTCTTC. It yields the protein CASSSRTGRNNEQFF.

The chain links TRBV19 to TRBJ1-2, with 7 bases aligning to TRBD1. This CDR3 has 16 amino acids. In germline, CDR1 is LNHDA, CDR2 SQIVND (reference sequence). Germline trimming cut 3 bases from V and 6 bases from J; bases unmatched to any gene: 13. CDR3 sequence: CASSITAGQGGNGYTF. The CDR3 nucleotides read TGTGCCAGTAGTATTACGGCTGGGCAGGGGGGGAATGGCTACACCTTC.

The J gene is TRBJ2-7, the V gene TRBV9; D perhaps matches TRBD2 (6 bases). The germline CDR1 and CDR2 sequences are SGDLS and YYNGEE. This CDR3 has 13 amino acids. Trimming removed 0 bases at V and 5 bases at J, with 9 bases between. CDR3 in amino acids: CASSVGGGNEQYF. The CDR3 nucleotides are TGTGCCAGCAGCGTAGGGGGCGGGAACGAGCAGTACTTC.

This chain joins TRBV11-2 and TRBJ2-7; D is undetermined. Germline values: CDR1 SGHAT, CDR2 FQNNGV. V was pared by 2 bases and J by 7 bases, with 9 bases between. CDR3 length: 12 amino acids. For the CDR3, the DNA is TGTGCCAGCAGCTTAAGAATAGGGGAGCAGTACTTC. It encodes CASSLRIGEQYF.

The CDR3 DNA is TGTGCCAGCAGCAACAGGGGTCCCTACGAGCAGTACTTC. It encodes CASSNRGPYEQYF. The J gene is TRBJ2-7, the V gene TRBV5-4; 7 bases are shared with TRBD1. Losses at the gene ends were 4 bases for V and 2 bases for J; bases not matched to a gene: 3. CDR1 and CDR2 (germline): SGHNT, YYREEE (reference sequence). CDR3 length: 13 residues.

The genes are TRBV5-4 and TRBJ2-6, with D perhaps matching TRBD1 (5 bases). Looked up from germline, CDR1 is SGHNT and CDR2 is YYREEE (reference sequence). The CDR3 contains 17 residues. Trimming removed 2 bases at V and 0 bases at J, with 12 bases between. As DNA, the CDR3 is TGTGCCAGCAGCTTACTTACAGGAGACTCTGGGGCCAACGTCCTGACTTTC. Translation: CASSLLTGDSGANVLTF.

This clone was counted a single time. CDR3: CASSESWRGTNQPQHF. CDR3 nucleotides: TGCGCCAGCAGTGAGTCATGGAGGGGAACCAATCAGCCCCAGCATTTT. The chain joins TRBV10-1 to TRBJ1-5, with a possible D match to TRBD1 (5 bases). V lost 0 bases and J lost 3, with 12 bases in between. The CDR3 runs 16 residues. CDR1 is WNHNN and CDR2 is SYGVQD in the germline V gene (reference sequence).

This clone came up once. The chain links TRBV7-9 to TRBJ2-1; D remains ambiguous. From germline, CDR1 is SEHNR and CDR2 FQNEAQ (reference sequence). The CDR3 contains 13 residues. V was pared by 3 bases and J by 9 bases, with 12 bases between. CDR3 loop: CASSFGSWPEQFF. In nucleotides, the CDR3 is TGTGCCAGCAGCTTCGGGTCGTGGCCTGAGCAGTTCTTC.

The chain combines TRBV2 with TRBJ1-5; TRBD1 is a possible D gene (6 bases). The V gene's germline CDR1 is SNHLY and CDR2 FYNNEI. Trimming left V 8 bases short and J 4 bases short, with 12 bases between. This CDR3 region has 13 residues. CDR3 amino acids: CASRTGSNQPQHF. CDR3 coding DNA: TGTGCCAGCCGAACAGGGTCTAATCAGCCCCAGCATTTT.

This chain connects TRBV27 to TRBJ2-7, with 7 bases fitting TRBD1. The CDR3 sequence is 15 residues long. CDR1 is MNHEY, CDR2 SMNVEV, per germline (reference sequence). V gave up 2 bases and J gave up 3 bases; unmatched junction bases: 7. The CDR3 sequence: CASSLGWDSYYEQYF. The CDR3 region has the DNA TGTGCCAGCAGTTTAGGTTGGGACAGCTACTACGAGCAGTACTTC.

This sequence joins TRBV2 and TRBJ2-7; D perhaps matches TRBD1 (6 bases). Germline V gene lookup returns CDR1 SNHLY and CDR2 FYNNEI. V was cut by 4 bases and J by 3 bases, with 10 bases left in between. CDR3 length equals 13 residues. The CDR3 nucleotides read TGTGCCAGCAGTGTCAGCAGGGGCTACGAGCAGTACTTC. Translating gives CASSVSRGYEQYF. Filled out from reference TRBV2 and TRBJ2-7, the complete variable domain reads EPEVTQTPSHQVTQMGQEVILRCVPISNHLYFYWYRQILGQKVEFLVSFYNNEISEKSEIFDDQFSVERPDGSNFTLKIRSTKLEDSAMYFCASSVSRGYEQYFGPGTRLTVT.

The chain employs TRBV5-6 and TRBJ1-1; D is unclear. With 4 bases removed from V and 4 bases from J, the gap between germline ends came to 20 bases. CDR3 length equals 16 residues. CDR1 is SGHDT, CDR2 YYEEEE, per germline. CDR3 amino acids: CASSPGWGGGSTEAFF. For the CDR3, the DNA is TGTGCCAGCAGCCCGGGGTGGGGAGGAGGTAGCACTGAAGCTTTCTTT. Variable domain in full (rest from reference TRBV5-6 and TRBJ1-1): DAGVTQSPTHLIKTRGQQVTLRCSPKSGHDTVSWYQQALGQGPQFIFQYYEEEERQRGNFPDRFSGHQFPNYSSELNVNALLLGDSALYLCASSPGWGGGSTEAFFGQGTRLTVV.

The chain combines TRBV27 with TRBJ1-1; D not resolved. The CDR3 runs to 13 residues. V was clipped by 7 bases and J by 3 bases, with 12 bases between them. In germline, CDR1 is MNHEY, CDR2 SMNVEV (reference sequence). The DNA for the CDR3 is TGTGCCAGCAAGCGTCCGGGGTACACTGAAGCTTTCTTT. It codes for CASKRPGYTEAFF.

The chain carries TRBV19 and TRBJ2-2, with TRBD2 matching 7 bases. The CDR3 is 16 amino acids. Trimming took 3 bases from V and 5 from J; bases not matched to a gene: 9. The germline CDR1 and CDR2 sequences are LNHDA and SQIVND (reference sequence). The CDR3 DNA follows: TGTGCCAGTAGTATTGGTTTGAGGGAGGGGACCGGGGAGCTGTTTTTT. Translating it yields CASSIGLREGTGELFF.

By sample fraction, this clone is medium-sized. The V and J genes are TRBV11-2 and TRBJ2-7; 7 bases are shared with TRBD1. Germline V gene data show CDR1 as SGHAT and CDR2 as FQNNGV. The CDR3 runs 15 residues. Unmatched junction bases numbered 7, after V lost 5 bases and J lost 0 bases. The CDR3 DNA is TGTGCCAGCAGCCTCGCCGGGACAGTCTCCTACGAGCAGTACTTC. Amino acid sequence: CASSLAGTVSYEQYF.

The genes are TRBV6-1 and TRBJ2-7, with D possibly TRBD1 on 6 matching bases. V lost 6 bases and J lost 0, with 15 bases in between. There are 15 residues in the CDR3. The V gene's germline CDR1 is MNHNS and CDR2 SASEGT. CDR3 DNA sequence: TGTGCCAGCAGCGAGCCCGCGGACAGCTCCTACGAGCAGTACTTC. Residues: CASSEPADSSYEQYF.

This clone appeared a single time. The chain combines TRBV6-5 with TRBJ1-3; tentative D call: TRBD1 (5 bases). The CDR3 is made up of 16 amino acids. The V gene lost 0 bases and the J gene lost 3 bases, with 12 bases spanning the gap. The germline CDR1 and CDR2 sequences are MNHEY and SVGAGI. CDR3 sequence (DNA): TGTGCCAGCAGTTACTCGGGGGTAGGGGATGGAAACACCATATATTTT. This translates into CASSYSGVGDGNTIYF.

This chain links TRBV7-9 with TRBJ2-3; no clear D gene. The CDR3 totals 18 residues. Germline-derived CDR1 and CDR2 are SEHNR and FQNEAQ (reference sequence). The V and J ends lost 2 bases and 2 bases respectively, with 20 bases between them. Here the CDR3 DNA reads TGTGCCAGCAGCTTACATCTCTTTGGCAGGTCCACCACAGATACGCAGTATTTT. This encodes CASSLHLFGRSTTDTQYF. Using reference TRBV7-9 and TRBJ2-3 for the parts outside the CDR3, the full variable domain is DTGVSQNPRHKITKRGQNVTFRCDPISEHNRLYWYRQTLGQGPEFLTYFQNEAQLEKSRLLSDRFSAERPKGSFSTLEIQRTEQGDSAMYLCASSLHLFGRSTTDTQYFGPGTRLTVL.

This clone was detected a few times. The CDR3: CASSNPILSSSGANVLTF. The CDR3 DNA sequence: TGCGCCAGCAGCAATCCAATACTTTCAAGCTCTGGGGCCAACGTCCTGACTTTC. The chain recombines TRBV5-1 with TRBJ2-6; D gene unclear. Trimming stripped 4 bases from V and 0 bases from J, with 17 bases between. Germline CDR1 SGHRS, CDR2 YFSETQ. This CDR3 spans 18 amino acids.

The chain uses TRBV30 and TRBJ2-5; perhaps TRBD1 as D (5 bases). Germline V CDR1 and CDR2: GTSNPN, SVGIG (reference sequence). The CDR3 has 11 amino acids. CDR3 protein: CVMGLHETQYF. In DNA, the CDR3 is TGTGTAATGGGGCTTCATGAGACCCAGTACTTC.